This TCR beta chain was profiled in a study of blood T cell repertoires in COVID-19. The CDR3 has 14 amino acids. Trimming took 2 bases from V and 8 from J, leaving 12 bases between them. Germline V lookup: CDR1 MDHEN, CDR2 SYDVKM. The table came from immunoSEQ multiplex PCR; TCRdb's copy has only in-frame clones and leaves some out. This table holds about 37,000 clones, roughly 90% found once. The sequencing input was peripheral blood. The TCR sequence derives from a human donor in a cohort sampled during active COVID-19. V usage is TRBV28 and J usage is TRBJ1-4, with a weak D call TRBD1 (5 bases). CDR3 DNA sequence: TGTGCCAGCAGTTTAAAGGGGTATCAGGAAAAACTGTTTTTT. Translating gives CASSLKGYQEKLFF.